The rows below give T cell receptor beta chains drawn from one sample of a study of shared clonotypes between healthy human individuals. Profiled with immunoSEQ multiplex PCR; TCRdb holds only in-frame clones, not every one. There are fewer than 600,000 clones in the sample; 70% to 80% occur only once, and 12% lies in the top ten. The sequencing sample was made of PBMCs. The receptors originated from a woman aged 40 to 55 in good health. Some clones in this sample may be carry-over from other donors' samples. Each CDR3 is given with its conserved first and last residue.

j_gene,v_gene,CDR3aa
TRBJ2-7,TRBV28,CASSNQGATGPYEQYF
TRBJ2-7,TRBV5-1,CASSSLTGDEQYF
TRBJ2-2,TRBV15,CATSTPGETGELFF
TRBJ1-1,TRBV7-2,CASSLSPTPGTEAFF
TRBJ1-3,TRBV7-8,CASSLMDTSSGNTIYF
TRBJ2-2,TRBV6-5,CASSYSAGVATGELFF
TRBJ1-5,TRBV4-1,CASSQSGQGHQPQHF
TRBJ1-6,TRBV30,CARSVNRGSPLHF
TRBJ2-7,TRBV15,CATSSLDRGHREQYF
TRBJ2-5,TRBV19,CASSLQGPLAGSETQYF
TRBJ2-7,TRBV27,CASSLNPRGEQYF
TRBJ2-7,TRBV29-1,CSVAATSGSFGEQYF